This TCR beta chain was retrieved from a study of CD8 T cells in Susac syndrome. General study findings and limits: Within Susac syndrome CD4+ T cell repertoires, clonal expansion was not evident.

Random hexamers were used to reverse transcribe an amount of about 0.45 to 1 ug RNA. Via MiXCR, TCRdb re-called the immunoSEQ multiplex PCR reads, giving one row per CDR3 protein. The sample yields some 96,000 distinct CDR3 sequences, around 94% seen once. V lost 4 bases, J lost 4 bases, and 13 bases stayed unmatched. The CDR3 runs 16 residues. CDR1 is SGHNT and CDR2 is YYREEE in the germline V gene (reference sequence). As regards this clonotype: Its antigen is as yet unknown.

The J gene is TRBJ1-2, the V gene TRBV5-4, with 7 bases that match TRBD1. Sequenced: CD4+ T cells from PBMCs. The TCR was taken from a human donor with Susac syndrome. As DNA, the CDR3 is TGTGCCAGCAGCCCGGCGGGTGACAGGGCCCTCTATGGCTACACCTTC. Translating gives CASSPAGDRALYGYTF.